The 13 T cell receptor beta chains below were found in one sample sequenced in a study of cytomegalovirus exposure and HLA in healthy donors. The PCR was carried out with 60 Vbeta primers and 13 Jbeta primers. The table came from immunoSEQ multiplex PCR; TCRdb's copy has only in-frame clones and leaves some out. The sample records 100,000 to 120,000 clones, 82% being singletons. Sequencing used PBMCs. The receptors were sampled from a woman aged 18-29 years in good health and CMV-seronegative.

The chain uses TRBV25-1 and TRBJ1-2; a possible D gene is TRBD1 (5 bases). Per the germline V gene, CDR1 is MGHDK and CDR2 is SYGVNS. V lost 8 bases, J lost 5 bases, and 15 bases lay in between. This CDR3 region has 13 residues. CDR3 in DNA: TGTGCCAGCTGCCCTGACAGCGAATATGGCTACACCTTC. Translating it yields CASCPDSEYGYTF.

The rearrangement joins TRBV9 to TRBJ2-7; 9 positions agree with TRBD1. The CDR3 loop spans 14 amino acids. Germline V gene sequence: CDR1 SGDLS, CDR2 YYNGEE. Trimming took 3 bases from V and 7 from J; bases not matched to a gene: 8. In nucleotides, the CDR3 is TGTGCCAGCAGCGGTAGGACAGGGGCTCGGGAGCAGTACTTC. Translation: CASSGRTGAREQYF.

V and J are TRBV4-2 and TRBJ2-2; 9 nucleotides match TRBD2. The ends lost 3 bases at V and 5 bases at J; junction bases unmatched: 13. The CDR3 is 18 residues long. Germline assignment: CDR1 LGHNA and CDR2 YNFKEQ. The CDR3 is CASSQATRRGGRTGELFF. The CDR3 nucleotides read TGTGCCAGCAGCCAGGCAACGAGGCGGGGGGGCCGGACCGGGGAGCTGTTTTTT.

There are a few counts of this clone. The rearrangement joins TRBV19 to TRBJ1-5; D is unresolved. The CDR3 extends over 14 amino acids. CDR1 LNHDA and CDR2 SQIVND come from the germline V gene (reference sequence). Trimming shortened V by 3 bases and J by 15 bases, and 21 bases separated the two germline ends. The CDR3 bases are TGTGCCAGTAGTATCATTAGCAGTTCCTCCCCGCGGCATTTT. Translated, it gives CASSIISSSSPRHF.

The V and J genes are TRBV19 and TRBJ1-5, with D perhaps TRBD1 (6 bases). V was pared by 5 bases and J by 2 bases, with 16 bases between. The CDR3 is made up of 16 amino acids. Germline V gene lookup returns CDR1 LNHDA and CDR2 SQIVND (reference sequence). CDR3 DNA: TGTGCCAGTAGTGCAACAGGGCCTGGGGGCAATCAGCCCCAGCATTTT. This sequence encodes CASSATGPGGNQPQHF.

The rearrangement links TRBV20-1 to TRBJ1-1; D not resolved. This CDR3 spans 10 amino acids. V dropped 0 bases and J dropped 10 bases, with 6 bases sitting between them. Germline assignment: CDR1 DFQATT and CDR2 SNEGSKA (reference sequence). The CDR3 nucleotides read TGCAGTGCTAGAGATTCGGTAGCTTTCTTT. It encodes CSARDSVAFF.

This chain uses TRBV15 with TRBJ1-2, with TRBD1 matching 7 bases. Germline V gene sequence: CDR1 LNHNV, CDR2 YYDKDF (reference sequence). Losses at the gene ends were 0 bases for V and 6 bases for J; bases not matched to a gene: 10. This CDR3 is 16 amino acids long. The CDR3 sequence: CATSRDRGQVSDGYTF. In nucleotides, the CDR3 is TGTGCCACCAGCAGAGATCGCGGACAGGTCTCCGATGGCTACACCTTC.

CDR3 residues: CAHNRLARGNYEQYV. The CDR3 DNA follows: TGTGCCCACAACCGGCTGGCTCGGGGTAACTACGAGCAGTACGTC. The chain employs TRBV9 and TRBJ2-7, with D perhaps matching TRBD2 (5 bases). This CDR3 region has 15 residues. With 10 bases removed from V and 3 bases from J, the gap between germline ends came to 23 bases. Germline V gene data show CDR1 as SGDLS and CDR2 as YYNGEE.

The gene calls are TRBV10-1 and TRBJ1-1, with TRBD1 matching 7 bases. CDR1 WNHNN and CDR2 SYGVQD come from the germline V gene (reference sequence). This CDR3 comprises 14 residues. J was trimmed by 6 bases and V by 5 bases; bases with no gene match: 9. The CDR3 sequence is CASSNDRVLAEAFF. The CDR3 DNA follows: TGCGCCAGCAGTAATGACAGGGTACTCGCTGAAGCTTTCTTT.

This chain joins TRBV11-1 and TRBJ1-2; TRBD1 matches 8 bases. From germline, CDR1 is SGHAT and CDR2 FQDESV (reference sequence). V dropped 4 bases and J dropped 5; count of bases not matched to a gene: 3. The CDR3 runs to 13 residues. CDR3 sequence reads: CASSSRTGYGYTF. The CDR3 nucleotides read TGTGCCAGCAGCTCAAGGACAGGGTATGGCTACACCTTC.

The chain joins TRBV6-6 to TRBJ1-6; D is possibly TRBD1 (6 bases). This CDR3 region has 14 residues. Between the trimmed V and J ends, which lost 5 bases and 10 bases, there was a span of 15 bases. Germline lookup yields CDR1 MNHNY and CDR2 SVGAGI (reference sequence). The chain's CDR3 is CASSLDRGGSPLHF. CDR3 DNA sequence: TGTGCCAGCAGTCTCGATAGGGGGGGGTCACCCCTCCACTTT.

The V and J genes are TRBV14 and TRBJ1-1; TRBD1 is a possible D gene (5 bases). V lost 3 bases and J 1 base, leaving 6 bases between the germline ends. The germline V gene has CDR1 SGHDN and CDR2 FVKESK. This CDR3 is built from 13 residues. The CDR3 coding sequence is TGTGCCAGCAGCCAGACAGCGAACACTGAAGCTTTCTTT. Its translation is CASSQTANTEAFF.

This chain joins TRBV9 and TRBJ2-3; TRBD1 agrees at 7 bases. Unmatched junction bases numbered 7, after V lost 1 base and J lost 2 bases. The CDR3 runs to 16 residues. Germline CDR1 and CDR2: SGDLS and YYNGEE. The chain's CDR3 is CASSVRGTADTDTQYF. CDR3 bases: TGTGCCAGCAGCGTAAGGGGGACAGCGGACACAGATACGCAGTATTTT. Full variable domain (remainder filled in from reference TRBV9 and TRBJ2-3): DSGVTQTPKHLITATGQRVTLRCSPRSGDLSVYWYQQSLDQGLQFLIQYYNGEERAKGNILERFSAQQFPDLHSELNLSSLELGDSALYFCASSVRGTADTDTQYFGPGTRLTVL.